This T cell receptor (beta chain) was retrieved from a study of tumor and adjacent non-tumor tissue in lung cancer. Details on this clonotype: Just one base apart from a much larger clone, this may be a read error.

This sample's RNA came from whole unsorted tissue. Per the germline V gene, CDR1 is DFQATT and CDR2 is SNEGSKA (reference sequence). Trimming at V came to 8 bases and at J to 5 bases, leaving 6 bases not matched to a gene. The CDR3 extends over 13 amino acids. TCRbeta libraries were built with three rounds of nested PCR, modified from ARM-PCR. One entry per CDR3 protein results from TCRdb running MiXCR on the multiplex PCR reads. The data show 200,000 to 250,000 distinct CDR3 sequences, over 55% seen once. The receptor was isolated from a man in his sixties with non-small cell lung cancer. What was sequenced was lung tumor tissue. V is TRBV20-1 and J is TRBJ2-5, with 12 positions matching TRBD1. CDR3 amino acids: CSTGQGARETQYF. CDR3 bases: TGCAGTACGGGACAGGGGGCAAGGGAGACCCAGTACTTC.